One sample yielded the 18 T cell receptor beta chains listed below, sequenced in a study of T cell repertoires in aging, cancer and after chemotherapy. A mixed TRB-A/B primer pool amplified rearranged TRB by multiplex touch-down PCR. One entry per CDR3 protein results from TCRdb running MiXCR on the multiplex PCR reads. This table has 2,000 to 3,000 distinct CDR3 sequences, about 47% appearing once. TCR beta rearrangements were amplified from peripheral blood genomic DNA. Material: blood. These receptors came from a human donor with a blood cancer.

The V gene is TRBV6-1, the J gene TRBJ2-2, with 9 bases lining up with TRBD1. The CDR3 is 15 amino acids. V shed 11 bases, J shed 5 bases, and the junction held 12 bases outside the gene matches. CDR1 is MNHNS, CDR2 SASEGT, per germline. The CDR3 here is CASNRDRDGTGELFF. The CDR3 DNA reads as TGTGCCTCCAACCGGGACAGGGATGGGACCGGGGAGCTGTTTTTT.

To note about this clonotype: At one end the junction does not follow the germline gene, possibly because of a read error. This chain links TRBV6-5 with TRBJ1-4; perhaps TRBD1 as D (6 bases). The CDR3 covers 15 residues. The germline CDR1 and CDR2 sequences are MNHEY and SVGAGI. DNA of the CDR3: TGTGCCATCAGTGCGACGAGGGGGGGGGATGAAAAACTGTTTTTT. Amino acids: CAISATRGGDEKLFF.

This clonotype was seen only a few times. The V gene is TRBV30, the J gene TRBJ1-2; D remains unclear. The CDR3 is 11 amino acids. From germline, CDR1 is GTSNPN and CDR2 SVGIG (reference sequence). Deletions cut 6 bases from V and 4 bases from J, with 9 bases between. CDR3 sequence: CACQAAYGYTF. CDR3 nucleotides: TGTGCCTGCCAGGCCGCCTATGGCTACACCTTC.

The genes are TRBV27 and TRBJ2-7; D possibly corresponds to TRBD1 (6 bases). In germline, CDR1 is MNHEY, CDR2 SMNVEV (reference sequence). This CDR3 has 13 amino acids. Trimming left V 3 bases short and J 4 bases short, with 10 bases between. The CDR3 spells CASSLYQGYEQYF. As DNA, the CDR3 is TGTGCCAGCAGTTTGTACCAGGGGTACGAGCAGTACTTC.

This chain joins TRBV5-6 and TRBJ2-7; a possible D gene is TRBD1 (6 bases). Trimming left V 0 bases short and J 0 bases short, with 13 bases between. CDR3 length: 16 amino acids. The V gene's germline CDR1 is SGHDT and CDR2 YYEEEE. CDR3 sequence (DNA): TGTGCCAGCAGCTTGGATCCACGGGACAACTCCTACGAGCAGTACTTC. This codes for CASSLDPRDNSYEQYF.

The rearrangement joins TRBV11-1 to TRBJ2-7; 10 bases line up with TRBD2. Losses at the gene ends were 6 bases for V and 2 bases for J; bases not matched to a gene: 4. The CDR3 totals 14 residues. CDR1 is SGHAT, CDR2 FQDESV, per germline (reference sequence). DNA for the CDR3: TGTGCCAGCAGTTCTAGCGGGGGTACCTACGAGCAGTACTTC. This translates into CASSSSGGTYEQYF.

A note on this clonotype: One base away lies a much larger clone, so this may be a sequencing read error. This chain links TRBV29-1 with TRBJ2-5; D not resolved. Germline CDR1 SQVTM, CDR2 ANQGSEA. The CDR3 is 15 residues long. With 2 bases removed from V and 3 bases from J, the gap between germline ends came to 16 bases. The CDR3 DNA reads as TGCAGCGTTGAATCTGGACGGTGGGCAGAAGAGACCCAGTACTTC. This gives the protein CSVESGRWAEETQYF.

The sample holds a few counts of this clonotype. V and J are TRBV7-2 and TRBJ2-7; 9 bases agree with TRBD2. CDR3 length: 17 residues. CDR1 and CDR2 from the germline V gene are SGHTA and FQGNSA. After removal of 5 bases from V and 4 bases from J, the junction contained 15 bases not matched to a gene. The CDR3 nucleotides are TGTGCCAGCAGCCCCCGGAAATGGGCGGGGGGGCAGTACGAGCAGTACTTC. Translated, it gives CASSPRKWAGGQYEQYF.

This clonotype was observed a handful of times. This chain joins TRBV6-5 and TRBJ1-2, with D possibly matching TRBD1 (6 bases). The V gene's germline CDR1 is MNHEY and CDR2 SVGAGI. There are 14 residues in the CDR3. The ends were cut back, 5 bases at V and 5 bases at J, with 15 bases in the middle. DNA for the CDR3: TGTGCCAGCAGTCCCGACAGGCGGTCTTATGGCTACACCTTC. Residues: CASSPDRRSYGYTF.

The rearrangement joins TRBV7-9 to TRBJ1-2; D not certain. In germline, CDR1 is SEHNR, CDR2 FQNEAQ (reference sequence). There are 15 residues in the CDR3. The V end was cut by 0 bases, the J end by 0 bases, with 8 bases between. The CDR3: CASSLAQEANYGYTF. Written as DNA, the CDR3 is TGTGCCAGCAGCTTAGCCCAGGAAGCTAACTATGGCTACACCTTC.

V and J are TRBV7-6 and TRBJ2-1; D may be TRBD2 (5 bases). Germline loops: CDR1 SGHVS, CDR2 FNYEAQ. Trimming pared 1 base from V and 9 bases from J, leaving 13 bases between. The CDR3 sequence is 14 residues long. This CDR3 reads CASSLDWERTEQFF. The CDR3 nucleotides read TGTGCCAGCAGCTTAGACTGGGAGCGGACTGAGCAGTTCTTC.

The chain carries TRBV10-3 and TRBJ2-2; 8 bases agree with TRBD2. The CDR3 has 13 residues. V was pared by 6 bases and J by 6 bases, with 3 bases of the junction left unmatched. CDR1 is ENHRY, CDR2 SYGVKD, per germline. The chain's CDR3 is CAISGGAAGELFF. The CDR3 DNA is TGTGCCATCAGCGGGGGGGCAGCCGGGGAGCTGTTTTTT.

A few counts support this clonotype. V is TRBV12-3 or TRBV12-4 and J is TRBJ2-3; 7 bases align to TRBD1. This CDR3 has 16 amino acids. Germline trimming cut 4 bases from V and 1 base from J; bases unmatched to any gene: 8. CDR3 coding DNA: TGTGCCAGCAGTTCTAACGAGGGGGCAGGCACAGATACGCAGTATTTT. Its translation: CASSSNEGAGTDTQYF.

V and J are TRBV12-3 or TRBV12-4 and TRBJ2-3; D is possibly TRBD2 (6 bases). The CDR3 covers 15 residues. Trimming took off 1 base at V and 0 bases at J, with 8 bases between the two ends. CDR3 sequence reads: CASSLGGGSTDTQYF. CDR3 nucleotide sequence: TGTGCCAGCAGTTTAGGTGGGGGGAGCACAGATACGCAGTATTTT.

J is TRBJ2-3 and V is TRBV5-5; D remains ambiguous. The CDR3 extends over 16 amino acids. CDR1 is SGHKS and CDR2 is YYEKEE in the germline V gene (reference sequence). Trimming took 4 bases from V and 0 from J, leaving 15 bases between them. CDR3 bases: TGTGCCAGCAGCCGCGGAATTGGGGATAGCACAGATACGCAGTATTTT. Translated: CASSRGIGDSTDTQYF.

This chain uses TRBV11-2 with TRBJ2-7, with no clear D. V lost 3 bases and J lost 3, with 12 bases in between. Per the germline V gene, CDR1 is SGHAT and CDR2 is FQNNGV. The CDR3 totals 14 residues. Written as DNA, the CDR3 is TGTGCCAGCAGCTTCGGGCGGAGAGACTACGAGCAGTACTTC. Its protein product is CASSFGRRDYEQYF. The full variable domain, rest sourced from reference TRBV11-2 and TRBJ2-7, is EAGVAQSPRYKIIEKRQSVAFWCNPISGHATLYWYQQILGQGPKLLIQFQNNGVVDDSQLPKDRFSAERLKGVDSTLKIQPAKLEDSAVYLCASSFGRRDYEQYFGPGTRLTVT.

This rearrangement joins TRBV6-5 to TRBJ1-5; D remains ambiguous. CDR1 is MNHEY, CDR2 SVGAGI, per germline. V was pared by 6 bases and J by 5 bases, with 14 bases between. The length of the CDR3 is 14 residues. CDR3 sequence reads: CASSPELRDQPQHF. The CDR3 DNA follows: TGTGCCAGCAGCCCCGAATTGAGGGATCAGCCCCAGCATTTT.

This clonotype was found a few times. V and J are TRBV5-6 and TRBJ1-5; D may be TRBD1 (6 bases). Germline-derived CDR1 and CDR2 are SGHDT and YYEEEE. The CDR3 runs 14 residues. Trimming took off 4 bases at V and 6 bases at J, with 14 bases between the two ends. CDR3 nucleotides: TGTGCCAGCAGCCTGGGACATCGGGGTCAGCCCCAGCATTTT. It translates to CASSLGHRGQPQHF.